The 4 T cell receptor beta chains in this list originate from one sample, sequenced in a study of blood T cell repertoires in COVID-19. Method: immunoSEQ multiplex PCR; TCRdb's copy keeps in-frame clones and lacks some. The data show some 230,000 clones, around 84% seen once. Specimen: peripheral blood. The receptors were gathered from a man aged 50-60 years who had recovered from COVID-19.

The J gene is TRBJ2-3, the V gene TRBV28, with D tentatively TRBD2 (6 bases). This CDR3 has 12 residues. CDR1 and CDR2 from the germline V gene are MDHEN and SYDVKM. The CDR3 DNA sequence: TGTGCGGCGGGACCCAGCACAGATACGCAGTATTTT. This gives the protein CAAGPSTDTQYF.

The chain couples TRBV7-8 to TRBJ1-2; 7 positions match TRBD1. The CDR3 covers 16 residues. Unmatched junction bases numbered 6, after V lost 1 base and J lost 1 base. In germline, CDR1 is SGHVS, CDR2 FQNEAQ. The CDR3 bases are TGTGCCAGCAGCTTAGGTCCAGGGGGTAGTAACTATGGCTACACCTTC. This codes for CASSLGPGGSNYGYTF.

The V and J genes are TRBV3-1 (or the pseudogene TRBV3-2) and TRBJ1-1; no firm D call. The V end lost 0 bases, the J end lost 1 base, and 9 bases lay between the germline ends. CDR3 size: 15 residues. The V gene's germline CDR1 is LGHDT and CDR2 YNNKEL (reference sequence). CDR3 sequence reads: CASSQDGPGNTEAFF. DNA for the CDR3: TGTGCCAGCAGCCAAGATGGGCCCGGGAACACTGAAGCTTTCTTT.

This clone appeared a single time. This sequence joins TRBV7-9 and TRBJ2-3, with TRBD2 matching 14 bases. The CDR3 loop spans 16 amino acids. The germline CDR1 and CDR2 sequences are SEHNR and FQNEAQ (reference sequence). With 6 bases clipped from V and 1 base from J, the junction kept 3 bases outside the gene matches. The CDR3 DNA sequence: TGTGCCAGCAGATCGGGACTAGCGGGAGGCACAGATACGCAGTATTTT. Translating it yields CASRSGLAGGTDTQYF.